This T cell receptor beta chain was captured in a study of shared clonotypes between healthy human individuals. Turning to this clone: Its antigen is undetermined. The sample contains more than one DNA sequence encoding this CDR3.

Naive-designated CD8 cells lacked CD45RO, were positively enriched for CCR7, and omitted terminally differentiated effector memory CD45RA+ cells. Healthy adults negative for HIV, lacking recent acute infections or vaccinations, served as donors. Whole-study findings and limits: Rarefaction curves obtained for sorted subsets showed sequencing incomplete despite large depth. Between a handful of donors, naive CD4 clonotypes were shared at a level of around 5.2%. Clonotypes shared by all four donors outscored non-shared clonotypes in generation probability.

V trimming: 3 bases; J trimming: 4 bases; junction bases outside the gene matches: 4. Germline CDR1 and CDR2: LNHDA and SQIVND (reference sequence). There are 15 residues in the CDR3. TCRdb's table, derived via immunoSEQ multiplex PCR, lists solely in-frame clones and lacks some. Among roughly 2.1 million clones listed, roughly 91% were seen once. The chain links TRBV19 to TRBJ2-2; TRBD1 aligns across 8 bases. This receptor was identified in a man between 18 and 29 years old in good health. Some clones in this sample may be carry-over from other donors' samples. The specimen was naive CD8+ T cells from PBMCs. CDR3 loop: CASSIGTGGTGELFF. CDR3 in DNA: TGTGCCAGTAGTATTGGGACAGGAGGCACCGGGGAGCTGTTTTTT.